Shown below are 9 T cell receptor beta chains from a single sample sequenced in a study of blood T cell repertoires in COVID-19. The protocol was immunoSEQ multiplex PCR, while the TCRdb copy is restricted to in-frame clones and leaves out a portion. The sample holds approximately 150,000 clones; around four fifths are singletons and the top ten take 6.2%. The sample consisted of PBMCs or T cells enriched from blood (not recorded which). These receptors all stem from a woman aged 40-49 years who had recovered from COVID-19.

V usage is TRBV7-9 and J usage is TRBJ1-4; perhaps TRBD1 as D (5 bases). V was pared by 5 bases and J by 1 base, with 8 bases between. Germline V lookup: CDR1 SEHNR, CDR2 FQNEAQ (reference sequence). The CDR3 has 14 amino acids. The CDR3 protein is CASSADRTNEKLFF. In DNA, the CDR3 is TGTGCCAGCAGCGCCGACAGAACTAATGAAAAACTGTTTTTT.

The V and J genes are TRBV11-2 and TRBJ1-1; no clear D gene. From germline, CDR1 is SGHAT and CDR2 FQNNGV. This CDR3 has 14 residues. V dropped 1 base and J dropped 5 bases, with 11 bases sitting between them. CDR3 bases: TGTGCCAGCAGCTTAGGTTTGGCGGGGACTGAAGCTTTCTTT. It specifies CASSLGLAGTEAFF.

The chain employs TRBV7-9 and TRBJ1-4, with D uncertain. CDR1 is SEHNR and CDR2 is FQNEAQ in the germline V gene (reference sequence). V lost 5 bases and J 1 base, leaving 8 bases between the germline ends. The CDR3 is 14 residues long. The CDR3 bases are TGTGCCAGCAGCCGTAGAGGAACTAATGAAAAACTGTTTTTT. As protein: CASSRRGTNEKLFF. Complete variable domain (other parts from reference TRBV7-9 and TRBJ1-4): DTGVSQNPRHKITKRGQNVTFRCDPISEHNRLYWYRQTLGQGPEFLTYFQNEAQLEKSRLLSDRFSAERPKGSFSTLEIQRTEQGDSAMYLCASSRRGTNEKLFFGSGTQLSVL.

V usage is TRBV19 and J usage is TRBJ1-5; possible D gene TRBD1, 5 bases. V lost 6 bases, J lost 6 bases, and 15 bases lay in between. Germline V gene sequence: CDR1 LNHDA, CDR2 SQIVND (reference sequence). The CDR3 totals 14 residues. Here the CDR3 DNA reads TGTGCCAGTAGCCCGGGGGTGGGGAGTCAGCCCCAGCATTTT. Protein sequence: CASSPGVGSQPQHF.

Only one count was recorded for this clone. The CDR3 sequence: CASSVEGVSYNEQFF. The CDR3 bases are TGTGCCAGCAGCGTAGAGGGGGTCTCCTACAATGAGCAGTTCTTC. The chain links TRBV9 to TRBJ2-1; TRBD1 is a possible D gene (6 bases). With 0 bases removed from V and 0 bases from J, the gap between germline ends came to 7 bases. Germline V CDR1 and CDR2: SGDLS, YYNGEE. This CDR3 region has 15 residues.

This chain joins TRBV5-1 and TRBJ1-1; 10 bases fit TRBD1. The CDR3 length is 15 residues. Germline CDR1 and CDR2: SGHRS and YFSETQ. The J segment lost 5 bases and the V segment lost 2 bases, leaving 6 bases of the junction unmatched. The CDR3 reads CASSFSGTGETEAFF. The CDR3 bases are TGCGCCAGCAGCTTTAGTGGGACAGGGGAAACTGAAGCTTTCTTT. Filled out from reference TRBV5-1 and TRBJ1-1, the complete variable domain reads KAGVTQTPRYLIKTRGQQVTLSCSPISGHRSVSWYQQTPGQGLQFLFEYFSETQRNKGNFPGRFSGRQFSNSRSEMNVSTLELGDSALYLCASSFSGTGETEAFFGQGTRLTVV.

The chain uses TRBV19 and TRBJ2-1, with a weak D call TRBD2 (5 bases). The ends were cut back, 6 bases at V and 4 bases at J, with 7 bases in the middle. The CDR3 covers 12 residues. Germline V CDR1 and CDR2: LNHDA, SQIVND (reference sequence). CDR3 loop: CASRRGYNEQFF. CDR3 DNA sequence: TGTGCCAGTAGACGGGGATACAATGAGCAGTTCTTC.

CDR3 bases: TGCGCCAGCAGCCAAGATTGGGGGGGCTGGACTGAAGCTTTCTTT. It yields the protein CASSQDWGGWTEAFF. The chain joins TRBV4-1 to TRBJ1-1, with a tentative D call TRBD1 (6 bases). The V gene's germline CDR1 is MGHRA and CDR2 YSYEKL. V gave up 0 bases and J gave up 5 bases, with 13 bases separating them. CDR3 length equals 15 residues.

The rearrangement links TRBV7-9 to TRBJ1-4, with D tentatively TRBD1 (5 bases). The CDR3 loop spans 14 amino acids. Trimming removed 2 bases at V and 8 bases at J, with 12 bases between. CDR1 and CDR2 from the germline V gene are SEHNR and FQNEAQ (reference sequence). This CDR3 is CASSLTGLTEKLFF. The CDR3 nucleotides are TGTGCCAGCAGCTTAACGGGACTGACAGAAAAACTGTTTTTT.